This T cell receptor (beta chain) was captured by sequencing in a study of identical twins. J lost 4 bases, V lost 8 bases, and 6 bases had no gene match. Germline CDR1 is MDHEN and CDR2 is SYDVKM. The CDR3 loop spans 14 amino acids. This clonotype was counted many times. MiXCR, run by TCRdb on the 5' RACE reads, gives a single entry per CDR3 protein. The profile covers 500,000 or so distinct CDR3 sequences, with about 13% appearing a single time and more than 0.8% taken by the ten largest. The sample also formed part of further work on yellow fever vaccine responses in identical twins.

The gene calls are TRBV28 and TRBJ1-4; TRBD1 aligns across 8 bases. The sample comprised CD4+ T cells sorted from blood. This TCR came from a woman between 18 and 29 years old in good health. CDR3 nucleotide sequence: TGTGCCAGCGTAGCAGGGGGCATTAATGAAAAACTGTTTTTT. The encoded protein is CASVAGGINEKLFF. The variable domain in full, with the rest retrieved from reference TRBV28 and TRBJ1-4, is DVKVTQSSRYLVKRTGEKVFLECVQDMDHENMFWYRQDPGLGLRLIYFSYDVKMKEKGDIPEGYSVSREKKERFSLILESASTNQTSMYLCASVAGGINEKLFFGSGTQLSVL.